These 6 T cell receptor beta chains originate from one sample sequenced in a study of cytomegalovirus exposure and HLA in healthy donors. In the PCR, 60 Vbeta and 13 Jbeta primers were used. Profiled with immunoSEQ multiplex PCR; TCRdb holds only in-frame clones, not every one. This sample has about 130,000 clones, with roughly 80% found just once. Sequencing used PBMCs. The receptors were sampled from a man aged 18-30 years in good health and CMV-seropositive.

The rearrangement uses TRBV10-1 and TRBJ2-2, with a possible D match to TRBD2 (5 bases). The CDR3 runs 14 residues. Germline values: CDR1 WNHNN, CDR2 SYGVQD (reference sequence). The ends were cut back, 3 bases at V and 2 bases at J, with 7 bases in the middle. The CDR3 coding sequence is TGCGCCAGCAGTGACGGGATAAACACCGGGGAGCTGTTTTTT. It yields the protein CASSDGINTGELFF.

The chain recombines TRBV7-2 with TRBJ2-6; the match to TRBD2 covers 9 bases. CDR1 SGHTA and CDR2 FQGNSA come from the germline V gene. This CDR3 is 17 amino acids long. The V gene end was trimmed by 5 bases and the J gene end by 2 bases; junction bases not matched to a gene: 7. The CDR3 nucleotides are TGTGCCAGCAGCGGAAGAGCGGGGGGACCTGGGGCCAACGTCCTGACTTTC. It encodes CASSGRAGGPGANVLTF.

CDR3 sequence: CASSRDTTLGDYGYTF. The CDR3 nucleotides are TGCGCCAGCAGCCGGGACACCACTTTGGGTGACTATGGCTACACCTTC. V is TRBV5-1 and J is TRBJ1-2; tentatively, D is TRBD1 (6 bases). CDR3 size: 16 residues. V was trimmed by 4 bases and J by 3 bases, leaving 19 bases between them. Germline CDR1 is SGHRS and CDR2 is YFSETQ.

The chain has TRBV13 and TRBJ2-3; 8 positions match TRBD1. With V trimmed by 0 bases and J by 7 bases, 3 bases remained unmatched. The CDR3 totals 14 residues. Germline CDR1 and CDR2: PRHDT and FYEKMQ (reference sequence). The CDR3: CASSLGGQGNTQYF. The CDR3 nucleotides are TGTGCCAGCAGCTTAGGAGGACAGGGAAATACGCAGTATTTT. Full variable domain (remainder filled in from reference TRBV13 and TRBJ2-3): AAGVIQSPRHLIKEKRETATLKCYPIPRHDTVYWYQQGPGQDPQFLISFYEKMQSDKGSIPDRFSAQQFSDYHSELNMSSLELGDSALYFCASSLGGQGNTQYFGPGTRLTVL.

This rearrangement joins TRBV6-1 to TRBJ2-7; possible D gene TRBD1, 5 bases. The germline gives CDR1 MNHNS, CDR2 SASEGT. The V gene lost 10 bases and the J gene lost 3 bases, with 13 bases spanning the gap. CDR3 size: 12 residues. Here the CDR3 reads CAITPGFYEQYF. The DNA for the CDR3 is TGTGCCATCACCCCAGGGTTCTACGAGCAGTACTTC.

This chain connects TRBV29-1 to TRBJ1-1, with D tentatively TRBD1 (5 bases). Germline V gene sequence: CDR1 SQVTM, CDR2 ANQGSEA. V lost 7 bases, J lost 7 bases, and 19 bases lay in between. CDR3 size: 13 residues. The CDR3 is CSAGGGGWGEAFF. The CDR3 DNA is TGCAGCGCCGGGGGGGGAGGCTGGGGTGAAGCTTTCTTT.